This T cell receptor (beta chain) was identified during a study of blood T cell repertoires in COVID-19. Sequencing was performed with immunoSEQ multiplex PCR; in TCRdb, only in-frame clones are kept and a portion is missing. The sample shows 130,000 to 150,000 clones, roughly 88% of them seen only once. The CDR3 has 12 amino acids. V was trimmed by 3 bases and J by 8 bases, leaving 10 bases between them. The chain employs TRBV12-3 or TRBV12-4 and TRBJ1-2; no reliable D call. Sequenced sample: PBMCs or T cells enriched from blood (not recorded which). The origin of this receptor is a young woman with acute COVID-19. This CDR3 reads CASSFEGSGYTF. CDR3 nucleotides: TGTGCCAGCAGTTTCGAGGGCAGCGGCTACACCTTC.